The 10 T cell receptor beta chains in this list originate from one sample, sequenced in a study of cytomegalovirus exposure and HLA in healthy donors (dated by TCRdb to about 2017). Receptor amplification or capture employed the immunoSEQ multiplex PCR assay. TCRdb's version of the immuneACCESS table is confined to in-frame rearrangements and falls short of the full clone set. An unresolved V gene accounts for under half of the shortfall where checked; the remainder is of unknown origin. The sample yields approximately 150,000 clones; around 90% were counted once. Less than 5.5% of the sample lies in the top ten. Sequenced: PBMCs. The receptors here all came from a man between 18 and 35 years old in good health and CMV-seropositive.

The V call is TRBV2, the J call TRBJ2-1; 12 bases align to TRBD2. Germline-derived CDR1 and CDR2 are SNHLY and FYNNEI. The V and J ends lost 7 bases and 7 bases, in that order; junction bases with no gene match: 8. This CDR3 has 15 amino acids. This CDR3 is CASTMTSGSRNEQFF. CDR3 nucleotides: TGTGCCAGCACTATGACTAGCGGGAGTAGGAATGAGCAGTTCTTC.

Comment on this clone: At the DNA level, this CDR3 is encoded by other sequences in the same sample as well. The J gene is TRBJ1-6, the V gene TRBV30, with 7 bases aligning to TRBD1. Germline CDR1 reads GTSNPN; CDR2 reads SVGIG (reference sequence). The CDR3 consists of 12 residues. The CDR3 region is CASQDRRSPLHF. The CDR3 DNA reads TGTGCTTCTCAGGACAGGAGGTCACCCCTCCACTTT.

V usage is TRBV11-2 and J usage is TRBJ2-3; the D gene is possibly TRBD2 (5 bases). Trimming shortened V by 1 base and J by 14 bases, and 16 bases separated the two germline ends. Germline values: CDR1 SGHAT, CDR2 FQNNGV. The length of the CDR3 is 13 residues. The CDR3 nucleotides read TGTGCCAGCAGCTTAGTGAGGGCAGGCGGACGGTATTTT. This gives the protein CASSLVRAGGRYF.

The V and J genes are TRBV4-1 and TRBJ1-1, with D possibly matching TRBD1 (6 bases). This CDR3 is 15 amino acids long. V was shortened by 4 bases and J by 1 base, with 13 bases between the two germline ends. Germline V gene sequence: CDR1 MGHRA, CDR2 YSYEKL. The CDR3 loop is CASSPLTGGNTEAFF. DNA of the CDR3: TGCGCCAGCAGCCCCTTGACAGGTGGGAACACTGAAGCTTTCTTT.

This chain connects TRBV13 to TRBJ2-5, with a tentative D call TRBD2 (6 bases). The germline V and J ends were trimmed by 3 bases and 5 bases, with 16 bases remaining between them. The CDR3 sequence is 15 residues long. The germline CDR1 and CDR2 sequences are PRHDT and FYEKMQ (reference sequence). CDR3 sequence reads: CASSFKAGVRETQYF. In DNA, the CDR3 is TGTGCCAGCAGCTTCAAAGCGGGCGTGAGGGAGACCCAGTACTTC.

This clone was found a few times. The chain couples TRBV2 to TRBJ2-1, with 10 bases matching TRBD2. CDR3 length: 14 amino acids. Germline-derived CDR1 and CDR2 are SNHLY and FYNNEI. Germline trimming cut 8 bases from V and 5 bases from J; bases unmatched to any gene: 6. This CDR3 is CASQTSGPNNEQFF. The CDR3, as DNA: TGTGCCAGCCAGACTAGCGGGCCAAACAATGAGCAGTTCTTC.

The chain combines TRBV29-1 with TRBJ1-1; tentatively, D is TRBD1 (5 bases). The CDR3 is made up of 12 amino acids. CDR1 is SQVTM and CDR2 is ANQGSEA in the germline V gene. Trimming took 4 bases from V and 5 from J, leaving 11 bases between them. CDR3 in amino acids: CSVVGPGTEAFF. The CDR3 DNA follows: TGCAGCGTTGTCGGCCCAGGGACTGAAGCTTTCTTT.

V gene TRBV29-1 combines with J gene TRBJ1-1; 7 nucleotides match TRBD1. Germline V gene lookup returns CDR1 SQVTM and CDR2 ANQGSEA. V dropped 7 bases and J dropped 5; count of bases not matched to a gene: 10. The length of the CDR3 is 13 residues. CDR3 coding DNA: TGCAGCGCACCCAAGGGGGCCGGTACTGAAGCTTTCTTT. This encodes CSAPKGAGTEAFF.

The chain uses TRBV7-9 and TRBJ2-1; perhaps TRBD1 as D (6 bases). CDR1 and CDR2 (germline): SEHNR, FQNEAQ (reference sequence). CDR3 length: 17 amino acids. V shed 6 bases and J shed 0 bases, with 18 bases lying between them. As DNA, the CDR3 is TGTGCCAGCAGGGGACCGGGACAATCGAGCTCCTACAATGAGCAGTTCTTC. Translation gives CASRGPGQSSSYNEQFF.

J is TRBJ2-5 and V is TRBV6-6; 11 bases are a match to TRBD2. The V gene's germline CDR1 is MNHNY and CDR2 SVGAGI (reference sequence). The CDR3 is 14 amino acids. After removal of 5 bases from V and 6 bases from J, the junction contained 5 bases not matched to a gene. The CDR3, as DNA: TGTGCCAGCAGTCCCGGGACTAGCGGAAAGACCCAGTACTTC. It yields the protein CASSPGTSGKTQYF.